The count of the clone carrying this TCR beta chain is one. As yet, its antigen is unknown. Assay used: immunoSEQ multiplex PCR; TCRdb lists only in-frame clones, some missing. The table has around 90,000 clones, around nine tenths seen once. This sample was included in a study of T cell repertoires and HLA-DP antigens. Purity of the untouched CD4+ T cells was 95% to 98%. Trimming cost V 4 bases and J 6 bases, with 13 bases left between them. This CDR3 is 14 amino acids long. CDR1 is SGHAT and CDR2 is FQNNGV in the germline V gene. This sequence originates from a man aged 45 to 65 in good health and CMV-seronegative. The chain links TRBV11-2 to TRBJ2-1; a possible D gene is TRBD2 (6 bases). The material sequenced was CD4+ T cells from PBMCs. CDR3 nucleotide sequence: TGTGCCAGCAGCTCCGGGACTCCGGGCAATGAGCAGTTCTTC. It codes for CASSSGTPGNEQFF.